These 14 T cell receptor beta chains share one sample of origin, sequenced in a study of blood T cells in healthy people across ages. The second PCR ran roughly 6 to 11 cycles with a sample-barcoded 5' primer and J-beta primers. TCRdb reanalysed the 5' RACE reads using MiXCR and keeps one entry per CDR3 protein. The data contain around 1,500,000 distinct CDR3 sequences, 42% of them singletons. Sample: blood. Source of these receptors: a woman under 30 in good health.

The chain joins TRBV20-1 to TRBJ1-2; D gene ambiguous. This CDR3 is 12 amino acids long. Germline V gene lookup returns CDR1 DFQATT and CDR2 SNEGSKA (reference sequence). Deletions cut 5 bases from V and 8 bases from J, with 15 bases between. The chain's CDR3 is CSAPRNIIGYTF. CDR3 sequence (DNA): TGCAGTGCTCCCCGCAACATAATCGGCTACACCTTC.

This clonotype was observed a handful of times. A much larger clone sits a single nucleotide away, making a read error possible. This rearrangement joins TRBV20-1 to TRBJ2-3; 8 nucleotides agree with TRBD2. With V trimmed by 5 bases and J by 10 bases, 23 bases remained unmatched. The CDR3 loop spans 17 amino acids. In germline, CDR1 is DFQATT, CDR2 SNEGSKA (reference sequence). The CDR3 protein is CSASLDPGRAGEDAQYF. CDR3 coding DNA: TGCAGTGCTTCTCTAGACCCTGGACGAGCGGGAGAGGATGCGCAGTATTTT.

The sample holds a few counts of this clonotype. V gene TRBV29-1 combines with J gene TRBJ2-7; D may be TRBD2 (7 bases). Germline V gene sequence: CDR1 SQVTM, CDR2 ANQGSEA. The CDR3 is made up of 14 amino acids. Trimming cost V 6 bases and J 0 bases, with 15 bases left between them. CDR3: CSVGGGFSSYEQYF. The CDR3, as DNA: TGCAGCGTGGGAGGGGGTTTTAGCTCCTACGAGCAGTACTTC.

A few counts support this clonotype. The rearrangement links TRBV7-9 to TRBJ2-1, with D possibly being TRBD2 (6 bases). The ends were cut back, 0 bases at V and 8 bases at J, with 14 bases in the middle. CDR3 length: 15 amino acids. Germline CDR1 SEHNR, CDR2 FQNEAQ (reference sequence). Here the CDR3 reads CASSLAGGGYYEQFF. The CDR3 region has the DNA TGTGCCAGCAGCTTAGCGGGCGGAGGGTACTATGAGCAGTTCTTC. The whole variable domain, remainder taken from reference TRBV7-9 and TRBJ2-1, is DTGVSQNPRHKITKRGQNVTFRCDPISEHNRLYWYRQTLGQGPEFLTYFQNEAQLEKSRLLSDRFSAERPKGSFSTLEIQRTEQGDSAMYLCASSLAGGGYYEQFFGPGTRLTVL.

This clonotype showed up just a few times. CDR3: CASSRAFDSGEFTDTQYF. For the CDR3, the DNA is TGCGCCAGCAGCCGAGCGTTCGATAGCGGGGAGTTTACAGATACGCAGTATTTT. The chain has TRBV5-1 and TRBJ2-3; 8 nucleotides match TRBD2. With V trimmed by 4 bases and J by 3 bases, 16 bases remained unmatched. Germline V gene data show CDR1 as SGHRS and CDR2 as YFSETQ. The CDR3 has 18 residues.

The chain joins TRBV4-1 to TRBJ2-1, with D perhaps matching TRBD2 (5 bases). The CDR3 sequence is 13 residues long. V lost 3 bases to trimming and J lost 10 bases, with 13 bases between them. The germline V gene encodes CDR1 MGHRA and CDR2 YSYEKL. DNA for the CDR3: TGCGCCAGCAGCCAGACCGGACGGGGAGAGCAGTTCTTC. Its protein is CASSQTGRGEQFF.

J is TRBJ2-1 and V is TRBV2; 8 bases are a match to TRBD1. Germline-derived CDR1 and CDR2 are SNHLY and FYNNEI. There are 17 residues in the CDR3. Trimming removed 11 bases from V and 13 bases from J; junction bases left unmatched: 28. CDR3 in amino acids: CAGTELGFGGTGETQFF. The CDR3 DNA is TGTGCCGGCACCGAACTGGGCTTTGGCGGGACAGGAGAGACCCAGTTCTTC.

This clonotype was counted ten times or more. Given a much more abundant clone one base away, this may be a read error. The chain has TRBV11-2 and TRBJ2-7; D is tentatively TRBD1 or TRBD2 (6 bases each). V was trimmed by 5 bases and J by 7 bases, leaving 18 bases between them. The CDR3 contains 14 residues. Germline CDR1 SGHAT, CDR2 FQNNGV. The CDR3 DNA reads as TGTGCCAGCAGCCAGAATACGGGGGCGGGTGAGCAGTACTTC. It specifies CASSQNTGAGEQYF.

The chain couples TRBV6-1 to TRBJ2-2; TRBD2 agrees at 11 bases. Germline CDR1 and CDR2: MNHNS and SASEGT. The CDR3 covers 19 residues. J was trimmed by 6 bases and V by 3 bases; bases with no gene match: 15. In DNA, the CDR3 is TGTGCCAGCAGTGATACTAGCGGGGGCTATGGGAAAAAGTCCGGGGAGCTGTTTTTT. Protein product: CASSDTSGGYGKKSGELFF.

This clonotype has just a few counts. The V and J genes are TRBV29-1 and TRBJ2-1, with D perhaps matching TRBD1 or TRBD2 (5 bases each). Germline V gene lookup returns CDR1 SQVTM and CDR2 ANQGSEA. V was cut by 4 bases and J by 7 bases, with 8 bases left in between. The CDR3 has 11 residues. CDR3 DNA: TGCAGCGTTGGGGGGAGTAATGAGCAGTTCTTC. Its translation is CSVGGSNEQFF.

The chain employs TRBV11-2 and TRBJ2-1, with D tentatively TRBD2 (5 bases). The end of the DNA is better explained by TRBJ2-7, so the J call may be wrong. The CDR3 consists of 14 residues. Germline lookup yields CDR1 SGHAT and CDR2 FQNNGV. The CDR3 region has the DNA TGTGCCAGCAGCTTAGATCCCGACTACAATGAGCAGTACTTC. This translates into CASSLDPDYNEQYF.

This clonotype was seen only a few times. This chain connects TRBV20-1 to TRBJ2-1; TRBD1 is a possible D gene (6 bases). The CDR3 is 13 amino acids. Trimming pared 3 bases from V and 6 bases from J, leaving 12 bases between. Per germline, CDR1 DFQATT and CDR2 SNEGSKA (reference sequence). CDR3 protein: CSARKGVSNEQFF. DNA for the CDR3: TGCAGTGCTAGGAAGGGGGTCTCCAATGAGCAGTTCTTC.

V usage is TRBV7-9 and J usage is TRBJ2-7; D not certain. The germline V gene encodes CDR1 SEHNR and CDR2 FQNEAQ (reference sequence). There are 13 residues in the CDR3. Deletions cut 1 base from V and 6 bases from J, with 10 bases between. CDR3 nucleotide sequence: TGTGCCAGCAGCTTAGGGTTAGCTAGCGAGCAGTACTTC. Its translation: CASSLGLASEQYF.

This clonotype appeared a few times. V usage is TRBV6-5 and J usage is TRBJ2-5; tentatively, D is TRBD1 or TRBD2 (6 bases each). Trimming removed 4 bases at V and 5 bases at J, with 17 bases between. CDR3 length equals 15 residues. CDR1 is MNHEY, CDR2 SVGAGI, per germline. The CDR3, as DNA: TGTGCCAGCAGTTCCATCAGGGGAGGATACGAGACCCAGTACTTC. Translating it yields CASSSIRGGYETQYF.